This passage covers 14 T cell receptor beta chains from one sample sequenced in a study of OX40 agonist ivuxolimab in advanced cancers. TCRdb keeps only in-frame clones here, not all; method: immunoSEQ multiplex PCR. The sample includes fewer than 45,000 clones, more than 70% of them seen just once. The sequenced sample was CD4+ or CD8+ T cells sorted from blood, obtained in a trial of the OX40 agonist ivuxolimab. These receptors all come from an adult with an advanced solid tumor such as melanoma, head and neck, liver or kidney cancer.

This chain's CDR3 is CASSPRGVTSTDTQYF. CDR3 in DNA: TGTGCCAGCAGCCCCAGAGGGGTCACTAGCACAGATACGCAGTATTTT. The chain is built from TRBV7-2 and TRBJ2-3, with D perhaps assigned TRBD1 or TRBD2 (5 bases each). The germline gives CDR1 SGHTA, CDR2 FQGNSA. This CDR3 is 16 amino acids long. Trimming shortened V by 5 bases and J by 0 bases, and 15 bases separated the two germline ends.

This chain uses TRBV7-3 with TRBJ1-2, with unresolved D. V was pared by 2 bases and J by 4 bases, with 11 bases between. Looked up from germline, CDR1 is SGHTA and CDR2 is FQGTGA. This CDR3 contains 14 residues. The chain's CDR3 is CASSLVGEAYGYTF. CDR3 DNA: TGTGCCAGCAGCTTAGTAGGAGAGGCCTATGGCTACACCTTC.

This chain connects TRBV9 to TRBJ2-3, with D unresolved. The CDR3 covers 13 residues. Germline values: CDR1 SGDLS, CDR2 YYNGEE. The germline V and J ends were trimmed by 0 bases and 6 bases, with 8 bases remaining between them. Written as DNA, the CDR3 is TGTGCCAGCAGCGTAGTAGACGGGGATACGCAGTATTTT. The encoded protein is CASSVVDGDTQYF.

This chain links TRBV18 with TRBJ1-1; tentatively, D is TRBD1 (5 bases). CDR1 and CDR2 from the germline V gene are KGHSH and LQKENI. V shed 0 bases and J shed 3 bases, with 17 bases lying between them. The CDR3 extends over 17 amino acids. The CDR3 protein is CASSPPRPGGYHTEAFF. The CDR3 DNA reads as TGTGCCAGCTCACCACCTAGGCCGGGGGGATACCACACTGAAGCTTTCTTT.

This sequence joins TRBV5-6 and TRBJ2-2, with D uncertain. Germline-derived CDR1 and CDR2 are SGHDT and YYEEEE. The CDR3 runs 16 residues. V lost 3 bases, J lost 1 base, and 13 bases lay in between. CDR3 protein: CASSSRVQRNTGELFF. In DNA, the CDR3 is TGTGCCAGCAGCTCCCGGGTCCAGCGGAACACCGGGGAGCTGTTTTTT.

The chain recombines TRBV4-2 with TRBJ1-1, with a weak D call TRBD1 (5 bases). Per the germline V gene, CDR1 is LGHNA and CDR2 is YNFKEQ. The CDR3 totals 14 residues. The germline V and J ends were trimmed by 1 base and 4 bases, with 10 bases remaining between them. In nucleotides, the CDR3 is TGTGCCAGCAGCCAAGTGAGGGGATTCACTGAAGCTTTCTTT. It yields the protein CASSQVRGFTEAFF.

V gene TRBV19 combines with J gene TRBJ1-1; 8 bases agree with TRBD1. The germline CDR1 and CDR2 sequences are LNHDA and SQIVND (reference sequence). Unmatched junction bases numbered 9, after V lost 4 bases and J lost 2 bases. CDR3 length equals 16 residues. Here the CDR3 DNA reads TGTGCCAGTAGTAGTAGGACAGGGCGAGATAACACTGAAGCTTTCTTT. This sequence encodes CASSSRTGRDNTEAFF.

The chain is built from TRBV7-2 and TRBJ2-7; TRBD1 matches 8 bases. This CDR3 has 14 residues. Germline values: CDR1 SGHTA, CDR2 FQGNSA. V was pared by 1 base and J by 4 bases, with 3 bases of the junction left unmatched. The CDR3 spells CASSLVGQAYEQYF. The CDR3 region has the DNA TGTGCCAGCAGCTTAGTGGGACAGGCATACGAGCAGTACTTC.

This chain joins TRBV6-1 and TRBJ1-4; 7 bases are a match to TRBD1. Looked up from germline, CDR1 is MNHNS and CDR2 is SASEGT. This CDR3 is 13 amino acids long. Unmatched junction bases numbered 5, after V lost 2 bases and J lost 11 bases. CDR3 sequence reads: CASSEFQTGKLFF. CDR3 nucleotides: TGTGCCAGCAGTGAATTTCAGACAGGGAAACTGTTTTTT.

The V gene is TRBV5-4, the J gene TRBJ1-3; D may be TRBD1 (5 bases). Germline V gives CDR1 SGHNT, CDR2 YYREEE (reference sequence). V lost 4 bases to trimming and J lost 3 bases, with 14 bases between them. This CDR3 is built from 15 residues. As DNA, the CDR3 is TGTGCCAGCAGCCTTGATTCAGGGAATGGAAACACCATATATTTT. Encoded protein: CASSLDSGNGNTIYF.

The V and J genes are TRBV9 and TRBJ2-7; D could derive from TRBD1 or TRBD2 (5 bases each). Germline values: CDR1 SGDLS, CDR2 YYNGEE. V was pared by 4 bases and J by 0 bases, with 11 bases between. This CDR3 has 14 amino acids. The CDR3 region is CASSNGTSSYEQYF. For the CDR3, the DNA is TGTGCCAGCAGCAACGGGACGAGCTCCTACGAGCAGTACTTC.

The chain carries TRBV29-1 and TRBJ2-3, with D hard to call. This CDR3 region has 13 residues. V dropped 4 bases and J dropped 2 bases, with 10 bases sitting between them. The germline gives CDR1 SQVTM, CDR2 ANQGSEA. The CDR3 region is CSVGSDPTDTQYF. The CDR3 bases are TGCAGCGTTGGATCCGACCCCACAGATACGCAGTATTTT.

The chain joins TRBV7-3 to TRBJ1-2; the match to TRBD1 covers 7 bases. Looked up from germline, CDR1 is SGHTA and CDR2 is FQGTGA. The CDR3 sequence is 15 residues long. Unmatched junction bases numbered 6, after V lost 5 bases and J lost 0 bases. CDR3 region: CASSRTGSPNYGYTF. The CDR3 DNA reads as TGTGCCAGCAGCCGGACAGGCTCGCCTAACTATGGCTACACCTTC.

This clone came up a few times. This chain links TRBV5-1 with TRBJ1-2; D might be TRBD1 (5 bases). Germline-derived CDR1 and CDR2 are SGHRS and YFSETQ. Trimming removed 0 bases at V and 1 base at J, with 7 bases between. The CDR3 extends over 14 amino acids. As DNA, the CDR3 is TGCGCCAGCAGCTTGGGGGACGGTAACTATGGCTACACCTTC. Its protein product is CASSLGDGNYGYTF.